These T cell receptor beta chains were read from a single sample in a study of cytomegalovirus exposure and HLA in healthy donors. Sequencing was performed with immunoSEQ multiplex PCR; in TCRdb, only in-frame clones are kept and a portion is missing. The sample records tens of thousands of clones, roughly 67% being singletons. Sample: PBMCs. The receptors originated from a man aged 50 to 60 in good health and CMV-seronegative. The CDR3 runs from the conserved cysteine through the conserved F or W. A D gene is named only where the DNA matches it firmly. The size of a clone is reported for some rows only, either as once, few or many, or as a class for expanded clones.

.,TRBV11-2,TRBD1,TRBJ2-5,CASSQGGTGGVETQYF,TGTGCCAGCAGCCAAGGAGGGACAGGGGGCGTAGAGACCCAGTACTTC
.,TRBV9,TRBD2,TRBJ2-5,CASSVVPGGRETQYF,TGTGCCAGCAGCGTAGTGCCGGGGGGGCGGGAGACCCAGTACTTC
.,TRBV28,.,TRBJ1-1,CASSLIVSPAEAFF,TGTGCCAGCAGTTTAATAGTGTCTCCCGCTGAAGCTTTCTTT
.,TRBV30,TRBD1,TRBJ1-1,CAWRQGAVTEAFF,TGTGCCTGGAGACAGGGGGCGGTCACTGAAGCTTTCTTT
.,TRBV9,TRBD1,TRBJ1-3,CASSGTGAGNTIYF,TGTGCCAGCAGCGGCACAGGGGCTGGAAACACCATATATTTT
.,TRBV5-1,.,TRBJ1-1,CASSYGQVNTEAFF,TGCGCCAGCAGCTATGGGCAGGTGAACACTGAAGCTTTCTTT
.,TRBV4-2,TRBD1,TRBJ2-3,CASSRTGASTDTQYF,TGTGCCAGCAGCAGGACAGGGGCTAGCACAGATACGCAGTATTTT
.,TRBV6-5,.,TRBJ1-2,CAAGESGYTF,TGTGCCGCGGGGGAGAGTGGCTACACCTTC
.,TRBV5-1,.,TRBJ2-3,CASSQLGRTGADTQYF,TGCGCCAGCAGTCAGTTGGGGCGGACGGGAGCAGATACGCAGTATTTT
.,TRBV5-5,TRBD1,TRBJ1-5,CASSLSGGAQPQHF,TGTGCCAGCAGCTTGTCAGGGGGCGCCCAGCCCCAGCATTTT
.,TRBV28,TRBD1,TRBJ2-7,CASSLPGTGFNEQYF,TGTGCCAGCAGTTTACCCGGGACAGGGTTTAACGAGCAGTACTTC
.,TRBV5-1,.,TRBJ2-2,CASSPLTFGGSGELFF,TGCGCCAGCAGCCCCCTCACTTTCGGAGGGTCCGGGGAGCTGTTTTTT
once,TRBV7-3,.,TRBJ2-3,CASSLAGYPTDTQYF,TGTGCCAGCAGCTTAGCGGGCTACCCCACAGATACGCAGTATTTT
.,TRBV4-1,.,TRBJ1-2,CASSQHRTTGYTF,TGCGCCAGCAGCCAACACAGGACTACTGGCTACACCTTC
few,TRBV6-6,.,TRBJ1-2,CASSYSRGGRAGYTF,TGTGCCAGCAGTTACTCGAGAGGAGGTAGGGCCGGCTACACCTTC
.,TRBV9,.,TRBJ2-7,CASSPSGVSEQYF,TGTGCCAGCAGCCCCTCGGGGGTTAGCGAGCAGTACTTC
once,TRBV7-2,.,TRBJ1-1,CASSLVGQSTEAFF,TGTGCCAGCAGCTTAGTGGGGCAGAGTACTGAAGCTTTCTTT
.,TRBV11-1,.,TRBJ1-6,CASSRNGAYNSPLHF,TGTGCCAGCAGCCGTAATGGAGCCTATAATTCACCCCTCCACTTT
.,TRBV19,.,TRBJ2-6,CASSIGGGIGANVLTF,TGTGCCAGTAGTATAGGGGGGGGCATCGGGGCCAACGTCCTGACTTTC
.,TRBV30,.,TRBJ1-4,CAWSVEQYNEKLFF,TGTGCCTGGAGTGTAGAACAGTATAATGAAAAACTGTTTTTT
.,TRBV2,.,TRBJ2-5,CASDRDSQETQYF,TGTGCCAGCGACAGGGACTCTCAAGAGACCCAGTACTTC
.,TRBV27,.,TRBJ2-7,CATSPVRFGYEQYF,TGTGCCACCTCCCCGGTGCGGTTTGGCTATGAGCAGTACTTC
.,TRBV5-1,.,TRBJ2-2,CASSLAARTGELFF,TGCGCCAGCAGCTTGGCGGCGAGGACCGGGGAGCTGTTTTTT
.,TRBV7-2,TRBD1,TRBJ1-4,CASSSIGTGFIGEKLFF,TGTGCCAGCAGCTCAATAGGGACAGGGTTCATTGGTGAAAAACTGTTTTTT
.,TRBV27,.,TRBJ1-6,CASRRQSGGRGSSYNSPLHF,TGTGCCAGCAGACGACAGTCGGGGGGACGGGGCAGCTCCTATAATTCACCCCTCCACTTT
few,TRBV5-8,.,TRBJ1-5,CASSLALGQNQPQHF,TGTGCCAGCAGCTTGGCTCTAGGACAGAATCAGCCCCAGCATTTT
.,TRBV6-5,TRBD1,TRBJ2-7,CASSLYGTGGDEQYF,TGTGCCAGCAGTCTTTACGGGACAGGGGGCGACGAGCAGTACTTC
.,TRBV6-1,TRBD1,TRBJ1-5,CASSEASAGGQPQHF,TGTGCCAGCAGTGAAGCGTCGGCAGGGGGGCAGCCCCAGCATTTT
.,TRBV21-1,.,TRBJ1-6,CASSKVGRYEGRGTPYSPLHF,TGTGCCAGCAGCAAAGTGGGCCGGTACGAGGGTCGGGGGACTCCCTATTCACCCCTCCACTTT
.,TRBV5-4,TRBD1,TRBJ2-1,CASSWGRGMVEQFF,TGTGCCAGCAGCTGGGGCAGGGGGATGGTTGAGCAGTTCTTC
.,TRBV2,TRBD2,TRBJ2-5,CASSEWRGGGTQYF,TGTGCCAGCAGTGAATGGCGGGGGGGCGGTACCCAGTACTTC
.,TRBV9,.,TRBJ2-6,CASSVLASGANVLTF,TGTGCCAGCAGCGTTTTAGCGTCTGGGGCCAACGTCCTGACTTTC
.,TRBV4-2,TRBD1,TRBJ2-3,CASSDRGLTDTQYF,TGTGCCAGCAGCGACAGGGGGCTCACAGATACGCAGTATTTT
.,TRBV30,TRBD2,TRBJ2-7,CAWCRVSGGEQYF,TGTGCCTGGTGCCGGGTCTCGGGGGGCGAGCAGTACTTC
.,TRBV7-2,TRBD2,TRBJ2-7,CASSLSVAAGVNEQYF,TGTGCCAGCAGCTTAAGCGTTGCAGCGGGGGTGAACGAGCAGTACTTC
.,TRBV28,.,TRBJ2-2,CASSYQNTGELFF,TGTGCCAGCAGTTATCAGAACACCGGGGAGCTGTTTTTT
.,TRBV10-2,TRBD1,TRBJ1-5,CASSDRDRESNQPQHF,TGCGCCAGCAGTGACCGCGACAGGGAAAGCAATCAGCCCCAGCATTTT
.,TRBV7-3,TRBD1,TRBJ1-4,CASSATGGLFEKLFF,TGTGCCAGCAGCGCCACAGGGGGCCTGTTTGAAAAACTGTTTTTT
.,TRBV10-2,TRBD2,TRBJ2-7,CASKPGTSGAYEQYF,TGCGCCAGCAAACCTGGGACTAGCGGAGCCTACGAGCAGTACTTC
.,TRBV27,.,TRBJ2-7,CASSLSRRGGASYEQYF,TGTGCCAGCAGTTTATCCCGTCGAGGGGGGGCCTCCTACGAGCAGTACTTC
.,TRBV7-9,TRBD1,TRBJ2-7,CASSLSGTGAVEQYF,TGTGCCAGCAGCTTGTCCGGGACAGGGGCGGTCGAGCAGTACTTC
.,TRBV5-4,TRBD1,TRBJ2-7,CASSSGQGAYEQYF,TGTGCCAGCAGCTCGGGACAGGGGGCGTACGAGCAGTACTTC
once,TRBV6-6,TRBD1,TRBJ2-7,CASSTIGGGPYEQYF,TGTGCCAGCAGCACTATAGGGGGCGGACCCTACGAGCAGTACTTC
few,TRBV12-5,.,TRBJ2-7,CASGLVQGGSEQYF,TGTGCTAGTGGTTTGGTACAGGGGGGGTCCGAGCAGTACTTC
.,TRBV5-1,.,TRBJ1-4,CASSLVPSGAGEKLFF,TGCGCCAGCAGCTTGGTGCCCTCAGGGGCGGGTGAAAAACTGTTTTTT
.,TRBV10-1,TRBD2,TRBJ2-1,CASSAISGGALFF,TGCGCCAGCAGTGCTATTAGCGGGGGGGCCCTGTTCTTC
once,TRBV7-9,TRBD1,TRBJ1-2,CASSLLDRANYGYTF,TGTGCCAGCAGCTTATTGGACAGGGCTAACTATGGCTACACCTTC
once,TRBV2,.,TRBJ1-6,CASRVQGRDSPLHF,TGTGCCAGCAGGGTACAGGGTAGGGATTCACCCCTCCACTTT
.,TRBV10-3,TRBD2,TRBJ2-3,CAISESTSGTVDTQYF,TGTGCCATCAGTGAGTCGACTAGCGGGACGGTAGATACGCAGTATTTT
.,TRBV6-1,TRBD2,TRBJ2-6,CASSDRGGWATGANVLTF,TGTGCCAGCAGTGATCGCGGGGGGTGGGCAACTGGGGCCAACGTCCTGACTTTC
.,TRBV5-1,.,TRBJ1-1,CASSLGGTMNTEAFF,TGCGCCAGCAGCTTGGGTGGCACGATGAACACTGAAGCTTTCTTT
.,TRBV30,TRBD1,TRBJ2-7,CAWGNNRGAYEQYF,TGTGCCTGGGGGAATAACAGGGGGGCCTACGAGCAGTACTTC
.,TRBV30,TRBD1,TRBJ1-1,CAWSDWDRGWTEAFF,TGTGCCTGGAGTGATTGGGACAGGGGATGGACTGAAGCTTTCTTT
.,TRBV6-6,TRBD1,TRBJ2-3,CASIEQGVDTQYF,TGTGCCAGCATCGAACAGGGGGTAGATACGCAGTATTTT
.,TRBV11-1,.,TRBJ1-1,CASSYRDTITEAFF,TGTGCCAGCAGCTACCGGGACACTATCACTGAAGCTTTCTTT